The T cell receptor beta chain described here comes from a study of cytomegalovirus exposure and HLA in healthy donors. Findings of the study overall: In a later analysis, TCR beta V- and J-gene trimming showed a link to a missense DCLRE1C variant. Later work found most CMV-associated TCR beta chains apparently HLA-restricted. In a later analysis, specific HLA alleles were associated with over 15,000 TCR beta sequences at a 0.05 false discovery rate.

Remarks on this clone: No antigen is known for it.

This CDR3 is built from 16 residues. Trimming took off 7 bases at V and 5 bases at J, with 21 bases between the two ends. The germline V gene encodes CDR1 MGHDK and CDR2 SYGVNS. The PCR employed 60 Vbeta primers together with 13 Jbeta primers. Sequencing used immunoSEQ multiplex PCR; TCRdb keeps in-frame clones, though not all of them. Here the sample spans around 140,000 clones, around three fifths being singletons. What was sequenced was PBMCs. The V call is TRBV25-1, the J call TRBJ1-5; perhaps TRBD1 as D (6 bases). The receptor was derived from a male donor in good health and CMV-seronegative. The CDR3 sequence is CASTYYAQGGHQPQHF. The CDR3 region has the DNA TGTGCCAGCACCTATTATGCACAGGGTGGGCATCAGCCCCAGCATTTT.